The 9 T cell receptor beta chains below come from one sample, sequenced in a study of shared clonotypes between healthy human individuals. This table comes from immunoSEQ multiplex PCR, and its TCRdb copy is limited to in-frame clones, with some not included. The table records approximately 500,000 clones, approximately 80% of them present only once. The material sequenced was PBMCs. The receptor source for this set is a woman between 40 and 55 years old in good health. Some clones in this sample may be carry-over from other donors' samples.

This clone was seen more than once but under ten times. This sequence joins TRBV5-1 and TRBJ2-5, with TRBD2 as a possible D gene (5 bases). Germline V gene data show CDR1 as SGHRS and CDR2 as YFSETQ. The CDR3 runs 15 residues. Trimming stripped 0 bases from V and 10 bases from J, with 19 bases between. The CDR3 here is CASSLALDLPGDQYF. The CDR3 DNA reads TGCGCCAGCAGCTTGGCCCTGGACTTACCTGGGGACCAGTACTTC.

V usage is TRBV6-1 and J usage is TRBJ1-1; TRBD1 agrees at 10 bases. Germline CDR1 and CDR2: MNHNS and SASEGT. The CDR3 length is 14 residues. Trimming cost V 6 bases and J 5 bases; bases outside gene matches: 6. CDR3 coding DNA: TGTGCCAGCAGCCGAGGACAGGGGGAGACTGAAGCTTTCTTT. It codes for CASSRGQGETEAFF.

This chain joins TRBV5-8 and TRBJ2-5; TRBD2 matches 12 bases. V was clipped by 0 bases and J by 2 bases; unmatched bases: 2. CDR1 and CDR2 from the germline V gene are SGHTS and YDEGEE. The CDR3 covers 16 residues. CDR3 amino acids: CASSLGLAGDQETQYF. DNA of the CDR3: TGTGCCAGCAGCTTGGGACTAGCGGGAGATCAAGAGACCCAGTACTTC. Complete variable domain (other parts from reference TRBV5-8 and TRBJ2-5): EAGVTQSPTHLIKTRGQQATLRCSPISGHTSVYWYQQALGLGLQFLLWYDEGEERNRGNFPPRFSGRQFPNYSSELNVNALELEDSALYLCASSLGLAGDQETQYFGPGTRLLVL.

The V call is TRBV7-2, the J call TRBJ2-3, with unresolved D. The CDR3 contains 13 residues. V lost 1 base to trimming and J lost 6 bases, with 8 bases between them. The germline V gene has CDR1 SGHTA and CDR2 FQGNSA. CDR3 nucleotides: TGTGCCAGCAGCTTAGGTCCATGGGATACGCAGTATTTT. Its protein is CASSLGPWDTQYF.

This chain uses TRBV7-7 with TRBJ2-2; TRBD2 might be the D (6 bases). The CDR3 runs to 16 residues. In germline, CDR1 is SSHAT, CDR2 FNYEAQ (reference sequence). Between the trimmed V and J ends, which lost 5 bases and 1 base, there was a span of 14 bases. CDR3 in amino acids: CASSTTTAGNTGELFF. The DNA for the CDR3 is TGTGCCAGCAGCACCACCACAGCGGGGAACACCGGGGAGCTGTTTTTT.

This clone was counted once. The chain links TRBV6-1 to TRBJ2-1, with 10 bases identical to TRBD1. V lost 5 bases to trimming and J lost 15 bases; unmatched junction nucleotides: 7. Germline V gene lookup returns CDR1 MNHNS and CDR2 SASEGT. The CDR3 extends over 12 amino acids. The CDR3: CASSTRTGGLFF. CDR3 DNA: TGTGCCAGCAGTACCCGGACAGGGGGACTGTTCTTC.

This chain joins TRBV11-2 and TRBJ2-3; D remains ambiguous. Trimming pared 1 base from V and 3 bases from J, leaving 14 bases between. The CDR3 is made up of 16 amino acids. CDR1 SGHAT and CDR2 FQNNGV come from the germline V gene. CDR3 sequence reads: CASSLADRSFTDTQYF. The CDR3, as DNA: TGTGCCAGCAGCTTAGCGGACCGTTCCTTTACAGATACGCAGTATTTT. Looking up the rest from reference TRBV11-2 and TRBJ2-3 gives the full variable domain: EAGVAQSPRYKIIEKRQSVAFWCNPISGHATLYWYQQILGQGPKLLIQFQNNGVVDDSQLPKDRFSAERLKGVDSTLKIQPAKLEDSAVYLCASSLADRSFTDTQYFGPGTRLTVL.

This chain connects TRBV4-1 to TRBJ1-1; 7 nucleotides line up with TRBD1. The CDR3 contains 14 residues. V dropped 4 bases and J dropped 4; count of bases not matched to a gene: 6. Germline-derived CDR1 and CDR2 are MGHRA and YSYEKL. This CDR3 reads CASSRRDSSTEAFF. The CDR3 nucleotides are TGCGCCAGCAGCCGACGGGACAGTAGCACTGAAGCTTTCTTT.

The chain has TRBV10-3 and TRBJ1-5, with D maybe TRBD1 (6 bases). The germline CDR1 and CDR2 sequences are ENHRY and SYGVKD. The CDR3 runs 15 residues. V was trimmed by 2 bases and J by 11 bases, leaving 19 bases between them. The CDR3 is CAISEDPLGGQAQHF. In nucleotides, the CDR3 is TGTGCCATCAGTGAGGACCCCCTGGGGGGGCAGGCCCAGCATTTT.